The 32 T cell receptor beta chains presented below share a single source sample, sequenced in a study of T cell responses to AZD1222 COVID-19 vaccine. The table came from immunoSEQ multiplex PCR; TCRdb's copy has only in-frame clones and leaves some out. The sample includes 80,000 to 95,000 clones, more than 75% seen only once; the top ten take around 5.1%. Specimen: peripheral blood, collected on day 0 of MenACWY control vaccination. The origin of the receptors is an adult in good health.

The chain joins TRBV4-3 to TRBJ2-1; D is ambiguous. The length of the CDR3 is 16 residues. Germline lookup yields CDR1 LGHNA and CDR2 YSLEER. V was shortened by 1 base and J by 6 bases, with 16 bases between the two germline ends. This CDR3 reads CASSQGRAHTTNEQFF. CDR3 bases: TGCGCCAGCAGCCAAGGTCGAGCGCACACAACCAATGAGCAGTTCTTC.

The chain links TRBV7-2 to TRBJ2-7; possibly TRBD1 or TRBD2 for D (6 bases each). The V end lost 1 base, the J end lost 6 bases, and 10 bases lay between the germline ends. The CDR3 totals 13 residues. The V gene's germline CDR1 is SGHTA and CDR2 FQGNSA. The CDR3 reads CASSLVGGSEQYF. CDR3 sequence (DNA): TGTGCCAGCAGCTTAGTGGGGGGCAGCGAGCAGTACTTC.

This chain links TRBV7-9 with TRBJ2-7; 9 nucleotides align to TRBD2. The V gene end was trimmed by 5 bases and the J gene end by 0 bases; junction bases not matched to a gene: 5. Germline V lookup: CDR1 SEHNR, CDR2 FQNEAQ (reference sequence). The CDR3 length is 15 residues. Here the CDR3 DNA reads TGTGCCAGCAGCCACGGACTAGCGTTCTCCTACGAGCAGTACTTC. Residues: CASSHGLAFSYEQYF.

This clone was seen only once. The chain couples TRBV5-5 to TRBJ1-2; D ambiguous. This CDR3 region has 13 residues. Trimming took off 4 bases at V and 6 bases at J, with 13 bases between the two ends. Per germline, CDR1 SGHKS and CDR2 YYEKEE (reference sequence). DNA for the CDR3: TGTGCCAGCAGCGGAACGGGCCCGAATGGCTACACCTTC. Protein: CASSGTGPNGYTF.

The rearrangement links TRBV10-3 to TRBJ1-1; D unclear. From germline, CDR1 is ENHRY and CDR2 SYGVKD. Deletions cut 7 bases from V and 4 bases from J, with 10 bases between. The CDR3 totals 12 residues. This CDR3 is CAIMELGTEAFF. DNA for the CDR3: TGTGCCATCATGGAACTGGGCACTGAAGCTTTCTTT.

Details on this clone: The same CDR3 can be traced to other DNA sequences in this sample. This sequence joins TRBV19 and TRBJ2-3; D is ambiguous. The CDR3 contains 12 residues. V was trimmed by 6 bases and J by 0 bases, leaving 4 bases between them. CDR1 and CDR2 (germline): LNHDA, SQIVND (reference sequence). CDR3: CASSLSTDTQYF. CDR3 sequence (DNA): TGTGCCAGTAGCTTGAGCACAGATACGCAGTATTTT. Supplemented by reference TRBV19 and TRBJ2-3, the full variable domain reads DGGITQSPKYLFRKEGQNVTLSCEQNLNHDAMYWYRQDPGQGLRLIYYSQIVNDFQKGDIAEGYSVSREKKESFPLTVTSAQKNPTAFYLCASSLSTDTQYFGPGTRLTVL.

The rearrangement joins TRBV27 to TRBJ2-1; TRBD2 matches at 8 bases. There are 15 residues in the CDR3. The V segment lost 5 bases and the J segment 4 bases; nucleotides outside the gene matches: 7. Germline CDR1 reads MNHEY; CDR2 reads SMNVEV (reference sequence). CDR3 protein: CASSQLAEFYNEQFF. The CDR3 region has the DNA TGTGCCAGCAGTCAACTAGCGGAGTTTTACAATGAGCAGTTCTTC.

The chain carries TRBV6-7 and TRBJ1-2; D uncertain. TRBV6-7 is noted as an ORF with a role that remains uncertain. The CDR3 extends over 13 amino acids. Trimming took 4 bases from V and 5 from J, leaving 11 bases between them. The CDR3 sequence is CASSLARGYGYTF. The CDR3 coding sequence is TGTGCCAGCAGTTTGGCCAGAGGGTATGGCTACACCTTC.

The CDR3 reads CAIGAGSDYEQYF. As DNA, the CDR3 is TGTGCCATTGGTGCGGGATCCGACTACGAGCAGTACTTC. The chain links TRBV10-3 to TRBJ2-7; D is possibly TRBD2 (6 bases). V lost 9 bases to trimming and J lost 3 bases, with 15 bases between them. The CDR3 extends over 13 amino acids. The V gene's germline CDR1 is ENHRY and CDR2 SYGVKD.

In nucleotides, the CDR3 is TGTGCCAGCAGCCGTCAATCCCATACGAACACCGGGGAGCTGTTTTTT. Amino acids: CASSRQSHTNTGELFF. The chain is built from TRBV3-1 (or the pseudogene TRBV3-2) and TRBJ2-2, with no clear D. The CDR3 extends over 16 amino acids. CDR1 is LGHDT and CDR2 is YNNKEL in the germline V gene (reference sequence). Trimming left V 4 bases short and J 0 bases short, with 12 bases between.

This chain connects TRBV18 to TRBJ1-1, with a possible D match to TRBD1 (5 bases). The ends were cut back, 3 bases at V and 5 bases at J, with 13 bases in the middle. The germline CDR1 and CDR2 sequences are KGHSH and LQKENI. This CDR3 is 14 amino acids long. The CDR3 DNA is TGTGCCAGCTCACCTTTGGGGGAAAGGACTGAAGCTTTCTTT. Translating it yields CASSPLGERTEAFF.

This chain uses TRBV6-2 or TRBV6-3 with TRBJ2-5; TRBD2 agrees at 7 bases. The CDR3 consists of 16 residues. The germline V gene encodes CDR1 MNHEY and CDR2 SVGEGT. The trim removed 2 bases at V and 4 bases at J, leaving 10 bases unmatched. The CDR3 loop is CASSYGGERKGETQYF. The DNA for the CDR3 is TGTGCCAGCAGTTACGGGGGGGAGAGAAAGGGAGAGACCCAGTACTTC.

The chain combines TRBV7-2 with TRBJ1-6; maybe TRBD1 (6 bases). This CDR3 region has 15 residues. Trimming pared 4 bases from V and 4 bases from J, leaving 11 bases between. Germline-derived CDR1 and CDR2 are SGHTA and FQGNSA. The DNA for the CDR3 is TGTGCCAGCAGCTGGACGCAGGGGTATAATTCACCCCTCCACTTT. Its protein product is CASSWTQGYNSPLHF.

The CDR3 bases are TGTGCCAGCAGCCAAGCATCTAACTATGGCTACACCTTC. It yields the protein CASSQASNYGYTF. This chain uses TRBV14 with TRBJ1-2; no clear D. V was shortened by 1 base and J by 0 bases, with 3 bases between the two germline ends. The CDR3 totals 13 residues. Germline V gives CDR1 SGHDN, CDR2 FVKESK.

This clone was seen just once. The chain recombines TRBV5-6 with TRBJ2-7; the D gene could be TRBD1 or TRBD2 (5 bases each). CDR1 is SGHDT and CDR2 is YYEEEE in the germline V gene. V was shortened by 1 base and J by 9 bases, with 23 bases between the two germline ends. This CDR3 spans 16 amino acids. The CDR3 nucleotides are TGTGCCAGCAGCTTGTCGCTCGGGACCGACTACTTCACGCAGTACTTC. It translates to CASSLSLGTDYFTQYF.

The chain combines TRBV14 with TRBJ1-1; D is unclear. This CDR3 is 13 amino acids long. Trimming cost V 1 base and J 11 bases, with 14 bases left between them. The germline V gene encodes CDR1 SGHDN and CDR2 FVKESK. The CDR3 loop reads CASSQGSRTGAFF. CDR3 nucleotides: TGTGCCAGCAGCCAAGGGTCCAGGACCGGGGCTTTCTTT.

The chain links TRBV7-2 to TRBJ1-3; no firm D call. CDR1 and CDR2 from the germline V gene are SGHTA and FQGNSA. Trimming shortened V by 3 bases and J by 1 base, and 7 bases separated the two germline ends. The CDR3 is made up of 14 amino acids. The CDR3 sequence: CASSFHYSGNTIYF. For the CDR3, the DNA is TGTGCCAGCAGCTTCCATTATTCTGGAAACACCATATATTTT.

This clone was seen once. The CDR3 DNA reads as TGCGCCAGCAGCCGGACAGGACCTTACGAGCAGTACTTC. Protein: CASSRTGPYEQYF. The genes are TRBV5-1 and TRBJ2-7; TRBD1 matches 7 bases. The length of the CDR3 is 13 residues. J lost 4 bases, V lost 4 bases, and 5 bases had no gene match. Germline V CDR1 and CDR2: SGHRS, YFSETQ.

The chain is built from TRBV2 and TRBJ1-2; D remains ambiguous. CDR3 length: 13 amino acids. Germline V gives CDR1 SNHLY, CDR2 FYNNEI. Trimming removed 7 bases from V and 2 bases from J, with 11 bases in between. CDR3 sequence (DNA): TGTGCCAGCATTCTGGACGGCAACTATGGCTACACCTTC. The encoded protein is CASILDGNYGYTF.

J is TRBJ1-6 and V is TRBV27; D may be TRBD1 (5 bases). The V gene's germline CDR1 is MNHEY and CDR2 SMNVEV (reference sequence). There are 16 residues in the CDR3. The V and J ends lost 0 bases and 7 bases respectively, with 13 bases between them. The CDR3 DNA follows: TGTGCCAGCAGTTTATCAGGGCAGGGTTGGAATTCACCCCTCCACTTT. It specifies CASSLSGQGWNSPLHF.

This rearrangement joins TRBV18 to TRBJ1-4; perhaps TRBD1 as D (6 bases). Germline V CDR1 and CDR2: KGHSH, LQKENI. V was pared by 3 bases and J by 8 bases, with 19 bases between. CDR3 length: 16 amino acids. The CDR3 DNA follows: TGTGCCAGCTCACCGGTCAGGACAGCCGCAGGCGAAAAACTGTTTTTT. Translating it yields CASSPVRTAAGEKLFF.

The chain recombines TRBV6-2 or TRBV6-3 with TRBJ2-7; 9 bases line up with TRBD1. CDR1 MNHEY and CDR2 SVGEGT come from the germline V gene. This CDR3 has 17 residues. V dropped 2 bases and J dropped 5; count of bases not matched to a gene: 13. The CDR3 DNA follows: TGTGCCAGCAGTTACGTGTTCTTGGGACAGGGTTTCGACGAGCAGTACTTC. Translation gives CASSYVFLGQGFDEQYF.

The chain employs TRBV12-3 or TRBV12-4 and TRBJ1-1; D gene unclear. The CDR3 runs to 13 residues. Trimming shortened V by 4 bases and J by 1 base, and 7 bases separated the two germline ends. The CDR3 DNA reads TGTGCCAGCAGTTGGGGAAAGAACACTGAAGCTTTCTTT. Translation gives CASSWGKNTEAFF.

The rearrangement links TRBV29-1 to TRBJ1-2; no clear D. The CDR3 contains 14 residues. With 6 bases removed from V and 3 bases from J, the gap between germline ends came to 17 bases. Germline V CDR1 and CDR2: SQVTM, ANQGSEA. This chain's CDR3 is CSVRGLGRYYGYTF. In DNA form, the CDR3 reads TGCAGCGTCCGAGGGCTTGGGAGGTACTATGGCTACACCTTC.

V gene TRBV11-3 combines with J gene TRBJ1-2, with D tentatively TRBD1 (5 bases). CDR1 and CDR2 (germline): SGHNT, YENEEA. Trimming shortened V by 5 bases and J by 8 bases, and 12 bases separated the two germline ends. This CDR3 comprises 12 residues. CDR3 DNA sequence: TGTGCCAGCAGCGGAGGGGACGGGGGCTACACCTTC. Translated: CASSGGDGGYTF.

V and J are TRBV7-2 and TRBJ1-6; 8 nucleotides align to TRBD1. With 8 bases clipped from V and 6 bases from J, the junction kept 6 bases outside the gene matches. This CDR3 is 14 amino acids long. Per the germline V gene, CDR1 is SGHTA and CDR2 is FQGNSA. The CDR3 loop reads CASGRDRLNSPLHF. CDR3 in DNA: TGTGCCAGCGGCCGGGACAGGCTTAATTCACCCCTCCACTTT.

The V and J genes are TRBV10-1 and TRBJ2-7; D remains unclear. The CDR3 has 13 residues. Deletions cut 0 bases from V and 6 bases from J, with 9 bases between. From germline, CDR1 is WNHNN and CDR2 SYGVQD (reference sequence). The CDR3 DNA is TGCGCCAGCAGTGAGTCCCTCCATCTCGAGCAGTACTTC. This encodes CASSESLHLEQYF.

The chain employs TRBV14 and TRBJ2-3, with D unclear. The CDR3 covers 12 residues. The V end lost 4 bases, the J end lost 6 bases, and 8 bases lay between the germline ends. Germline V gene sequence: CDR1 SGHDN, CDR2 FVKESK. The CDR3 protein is CASSPRLDTQYF. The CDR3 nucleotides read TGTGCCAGCAGCCCCCGGCTGGATACGCAGTATTTT.

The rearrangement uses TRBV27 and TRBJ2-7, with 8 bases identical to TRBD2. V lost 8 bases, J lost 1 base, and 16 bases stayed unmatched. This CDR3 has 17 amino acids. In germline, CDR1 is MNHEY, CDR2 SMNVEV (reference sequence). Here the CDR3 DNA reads TGTGCCAGCCTCCCCCTCGGGCGGGGGGCGTCGTCCTACGAGCAGTACTTC. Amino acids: CASLPLGRGASSYEQYF.

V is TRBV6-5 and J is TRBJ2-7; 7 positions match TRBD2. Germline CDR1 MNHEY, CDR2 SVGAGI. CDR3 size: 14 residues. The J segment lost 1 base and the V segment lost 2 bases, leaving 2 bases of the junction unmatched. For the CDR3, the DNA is TGTGCCAGCAGTTACGGCGGGAGATCCTACGAGCAGTACTTC. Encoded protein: CASSYGGRSYEQYF.

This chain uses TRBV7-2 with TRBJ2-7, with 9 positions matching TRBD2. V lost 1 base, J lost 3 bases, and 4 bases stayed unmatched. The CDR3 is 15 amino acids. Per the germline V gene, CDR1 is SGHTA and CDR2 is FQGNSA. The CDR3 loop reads CASSLELTSGYEQYF. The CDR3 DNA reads TGTGCCAGCAGCTTAGAACTGACTAGCGGCTACGAGCAGTACTTC.

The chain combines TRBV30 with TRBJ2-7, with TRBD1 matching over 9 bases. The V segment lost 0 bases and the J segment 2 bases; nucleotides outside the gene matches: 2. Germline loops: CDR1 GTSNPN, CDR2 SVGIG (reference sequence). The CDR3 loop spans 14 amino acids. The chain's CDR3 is CAWSVGTGTYEQYF. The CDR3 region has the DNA TGTGCCTGGAGTGTAGGGACAGGGACCTACGAGCAGTACTTC.